What follows are 5 T cell receptor beta chains derived from one specimen sequenced in a study of T cells in women clearing cervical HPV infection. The assay was immunoSEQ multiplex PCR, and TCRdb's table has in-frame clones only and misses some. Its table records about 20,000 clones. The sequencing sample was made of blood buffy coat. These receptors were obtained from a woman between 18 and 75 years old with a cervical HPV16 infection that either progressed to CIN3+ or cleared (not recorded which).

On this clone: The read terminates 3 residues before the CDR3 end, so the remaining end is supplied by the germline J gene. The rearrangement uses TRBV20-1 and TRBJ1-5; D not resolved. Germline V lookup: CDR1 DFQATT, CDR2 SNEGSKA (reference sequence). V was clipped by 6 bases and J by 3 bases, with 12 bases between them. The CDR3 has 13 amino acids. The part of the CDR3 DNA that was read is TGCAGTGCCTTGGGCCAGCACAATCAGCCC. Protein: CSALGQHNQP. The complete CDR3 reads CSALGQHNQPQHF.

Worth noting for this clone: The missing CDR3 end, 3 residues past where the read stops, is filled in from the germline J gene. This chain joins TRBV7-2 and TRBJ2-5; D uncertain. Trimming removed 3 bases at V and 0 bases at J, with 11 bases between. CDR1 and CDR2 (germline): SGHTA, FQGNSA. The CDR3 is made up of 15 amino acids. Incomplete CDR3 DNA: TGTGCCAGCAGCTTCAACAGAAAATACCAAGAGACC. Residues: CASSFNRKYQET. The whole CDR3 protein reads CASSFNRKYQETQYF. The full variable domain, rest sourced from reference TRBV7-2 and TRBJ2-5, is GAGVSQSPSNKVTEKGKDVELRCDPISGHTALYWYRQSLGQGLEFLIYFQGNSAPDKSGLPSDRFSAERTGGSVSTLTIQRTQQEDSAVYLCASSFNRKYQETQYFGPGTRLLVL.

A remark on this clone: The read terminates 3 residues ahead of where the CDR3 ends, so the germline J gene completes it. The rearrangement joins TRBV5-1 to TRBJ2-1; 10 bases are shared with TRBD2. Per the germline V gene, CDR1 is SGHRS and CDR2 is YFSETQ. Trimming cost V 4 bases and J 9 bases; bases outside gene matches: 10. The length of the CDR3 is 15 residues. CDR3 sequence reads: CASSRRSGGAGEQFF. The sequenced part of the CDR3 DNA is TGCGCCAGCAGCCGACGCAGCGGGGGGGCCGGTGAG.

On this clone itself: Read coverage stops 3 residues before the CDR3 terminus; the germline J gene supplies the remainder. V usage is TRBV19 and J usage is TRBJ2-7; TRBD1 agrees at 9 bases. J was trimmed by 0 bases and V by 6 bases; bases with no gene match: 6. Germline V lookup: CDR1 LNHDA, CDR2 SQIVND (reference sequence). There are 15 residues in the CDR3. The CDR3 DNA, read in part, is TGTGCCAGTAGCCGGACAGGGGTCAGCTCCTACGAG. Protein product: CASSRTGVSSYE. The whole CDR3 sequence is CASSRTGVSSYEQYF.

A remark on this clone: The read terminates 3 residues before the CDR3 end, so the remaining end is supplied by the germline J gene. This chain joins TRBV12-3 or TRBV12-4 and TRBJ2-7, with 10 bases identical to TRBD1. The CDR3 spans 14 residues. Trimming removed 3 bases from V and 5 bases from J; junction bases left unmatched: 4. The CDR3 protein is CASSFRDRGHEQYF. The part of the CDR3 DNA that was read is TGTGCCAGCAGTTTCAGGGACAGGGGCCACGAG.